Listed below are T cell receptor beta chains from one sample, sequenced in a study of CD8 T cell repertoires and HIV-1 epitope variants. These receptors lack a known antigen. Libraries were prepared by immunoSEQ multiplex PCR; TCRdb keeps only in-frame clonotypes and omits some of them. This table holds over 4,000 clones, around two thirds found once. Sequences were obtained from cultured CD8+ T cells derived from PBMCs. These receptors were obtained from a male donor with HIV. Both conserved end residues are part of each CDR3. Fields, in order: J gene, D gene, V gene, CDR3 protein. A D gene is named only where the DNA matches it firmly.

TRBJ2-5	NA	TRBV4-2	CASSQDFRGQETQYF
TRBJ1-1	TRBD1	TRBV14	CASSQADRVEAFF
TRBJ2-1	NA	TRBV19	CASSIMSDNEQFF
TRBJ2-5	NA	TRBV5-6	CASSLSGQETQYF
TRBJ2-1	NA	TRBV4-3	CASSQVATDNEQFF
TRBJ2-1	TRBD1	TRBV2	CASSSIGQGATYNEQFF
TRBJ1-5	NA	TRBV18	CASSPDSNQPQHF
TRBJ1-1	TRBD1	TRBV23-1	CASSQSRGPGNTEAFF
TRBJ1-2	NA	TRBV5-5	CASSLLTDSYYGYTF
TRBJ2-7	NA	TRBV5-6	CASSLGQYLREQYF
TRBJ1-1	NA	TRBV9	CASSPQIRVSTEAFF
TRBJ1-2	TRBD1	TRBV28	CASSPPGQGAYGYTF
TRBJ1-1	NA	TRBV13	CASSLWMNTEAFF
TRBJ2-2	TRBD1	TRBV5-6	CASSSRQGNTGELFF